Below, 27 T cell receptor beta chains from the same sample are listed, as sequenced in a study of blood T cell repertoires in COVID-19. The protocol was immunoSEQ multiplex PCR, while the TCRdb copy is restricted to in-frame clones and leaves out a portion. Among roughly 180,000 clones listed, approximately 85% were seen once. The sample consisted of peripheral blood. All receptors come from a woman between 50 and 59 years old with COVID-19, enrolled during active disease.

The CDR3 loop reads CAWRGAGRRETQYF. In nucleotides, the CDR3 is TGTGCCTGGAGGGGGGCCGGGAGGAGAGAGACCCAGTACTTC. The chain carries TRBV30 and TRBJ2-5, with a weak D call TRBD2 (7 bases). Germline loops: CDR1 GTSNPN, CDR2 SVGIG (reference sequence). Trimming shortened V by 3 bases and J by 4 bases, and 15 bases separated the two germline ends. The CDR3 length is 14 residues.

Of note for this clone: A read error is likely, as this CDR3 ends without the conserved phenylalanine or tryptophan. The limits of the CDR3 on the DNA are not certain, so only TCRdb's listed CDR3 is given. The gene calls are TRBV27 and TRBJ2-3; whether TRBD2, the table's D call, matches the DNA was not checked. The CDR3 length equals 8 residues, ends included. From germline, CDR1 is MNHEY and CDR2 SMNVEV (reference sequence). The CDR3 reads CASSSGAL.

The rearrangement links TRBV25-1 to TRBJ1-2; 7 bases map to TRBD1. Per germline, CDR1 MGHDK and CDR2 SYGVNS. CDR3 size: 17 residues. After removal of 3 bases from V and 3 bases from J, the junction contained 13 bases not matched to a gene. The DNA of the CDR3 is TGTGCCAGCAGTGATTGGGCAGGGGGAGAGTTTGACTATGGCTACACCTTC. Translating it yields CASSDWAGGEFDYGYTF.

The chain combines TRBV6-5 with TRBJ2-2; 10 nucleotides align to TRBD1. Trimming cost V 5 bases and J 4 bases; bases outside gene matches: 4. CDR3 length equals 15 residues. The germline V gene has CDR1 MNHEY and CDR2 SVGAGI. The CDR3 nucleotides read TGTGCCAGCAGTCCGGGACAGGGGTCCACCGGGGAGCTGTTTTTT. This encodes CASSPGQGSTGELFF.

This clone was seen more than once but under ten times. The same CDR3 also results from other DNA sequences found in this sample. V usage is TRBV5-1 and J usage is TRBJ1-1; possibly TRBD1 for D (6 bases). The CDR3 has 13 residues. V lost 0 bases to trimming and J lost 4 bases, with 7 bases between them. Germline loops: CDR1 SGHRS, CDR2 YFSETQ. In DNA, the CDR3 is TGCGCCAGCAGCTTGGAAGGGGGCACTGAAGCTTTCTTT. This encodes CASSLEGGTEAFF.

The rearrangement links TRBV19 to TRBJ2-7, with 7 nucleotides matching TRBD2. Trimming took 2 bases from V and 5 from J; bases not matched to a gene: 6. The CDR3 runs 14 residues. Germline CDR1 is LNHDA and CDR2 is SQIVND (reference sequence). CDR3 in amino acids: CASSITGGEDEQYF. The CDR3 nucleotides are TGTGCCAGTAGTATAACGGGGGGTGAGGACGAGCAGTACTTC.

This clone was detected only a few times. CDR3 DNA: TGTGCCAGCAGTGAACCCCCAAGTGGGGGCTATTTT. It specifies CASSEPPSGGYF. The chain is built from TRBV6-1 and TRBJ2-3; possibly TRBD1 for D (6 bases). The CDR3 has 12 residues. The V end was cut by 2 bases, the J end by 15 bases, with 15 bases between. CDR1 is MNHNS and CDR2 is SASEGT in the germline V gene.

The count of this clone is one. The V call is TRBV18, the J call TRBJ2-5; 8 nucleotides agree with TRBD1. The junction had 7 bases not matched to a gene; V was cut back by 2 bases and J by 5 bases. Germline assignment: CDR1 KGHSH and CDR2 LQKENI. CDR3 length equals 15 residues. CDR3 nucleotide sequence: TGTGCCAGCTCACCATCCCGGACAGGGTACGAGACCCAGTACTTC. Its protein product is CASSPSRTGYETQYF.

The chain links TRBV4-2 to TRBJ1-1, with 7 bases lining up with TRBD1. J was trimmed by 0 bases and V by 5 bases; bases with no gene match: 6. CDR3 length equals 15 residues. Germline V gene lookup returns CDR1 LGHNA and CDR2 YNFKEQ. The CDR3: CASSARQGLNTEAFF. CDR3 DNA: TGTGCCAGCAGCGCGAGACAGGGTCTGAACACTGAAGCTTTCTTT.

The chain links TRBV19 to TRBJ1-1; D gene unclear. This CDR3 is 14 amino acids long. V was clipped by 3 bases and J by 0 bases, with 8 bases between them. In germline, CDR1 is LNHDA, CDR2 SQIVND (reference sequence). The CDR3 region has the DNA TGTGCCAGTAGTATGGGCAGTATGAACACTGAAGCTTTCTTT. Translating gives CASSMGSMNTEAFF.

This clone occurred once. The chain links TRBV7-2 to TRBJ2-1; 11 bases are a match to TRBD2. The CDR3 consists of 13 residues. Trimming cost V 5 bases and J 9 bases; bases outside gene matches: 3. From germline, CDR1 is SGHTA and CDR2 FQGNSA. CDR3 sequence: CASSATSGAEQFF. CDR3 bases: TGTGCCAGCAGCGCGACTAGCGGGGCTGAGCAGTTCTTC.

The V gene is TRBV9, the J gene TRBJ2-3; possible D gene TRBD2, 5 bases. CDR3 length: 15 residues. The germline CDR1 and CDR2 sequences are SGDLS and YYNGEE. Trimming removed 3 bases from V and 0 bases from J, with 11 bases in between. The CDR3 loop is CASSGRLISTDTQYF. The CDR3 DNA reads TGTGCCAGCAGCGGGAGACTAATTAGCACAGATACGCAGTATTTT.

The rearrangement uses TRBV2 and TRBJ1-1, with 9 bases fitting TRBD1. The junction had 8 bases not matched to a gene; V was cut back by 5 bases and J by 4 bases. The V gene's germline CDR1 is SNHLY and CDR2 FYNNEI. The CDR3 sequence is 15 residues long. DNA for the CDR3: TGTGCCAGCAGTCCGGGACAGGGTCTGTTCACTGAAGCTTTCTTT. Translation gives CASSPGQGLFTEAFF.

Here the CDR3 DNA reads TGTGCCAGCAGCATGACTAGCGGGGGGAAATTATACAATGAGCAGTTCTTC. Protein product: CASSMTSGGKLYNEQFF. This rearrangement joins TRBV5-6 to TRBJ2-1; 13 bases agree with TRBD2. In germline, CDR1 is SGHDT, CDR2 YYEEEE. The CDR3 extends over 17 amino acids. The ends lost 4 bases at V and 4 bases at J; junction bases unmatched: 8.

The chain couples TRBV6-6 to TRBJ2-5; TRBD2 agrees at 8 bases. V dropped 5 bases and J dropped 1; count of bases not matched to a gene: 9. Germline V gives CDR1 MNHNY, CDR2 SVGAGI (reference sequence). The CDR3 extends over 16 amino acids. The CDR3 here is CASSRTLAGTQETQYF. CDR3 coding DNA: TGTGCCAGCAGTAGGACCTTAGCGGGGACCCAAGAGACCCAGTACTTC.

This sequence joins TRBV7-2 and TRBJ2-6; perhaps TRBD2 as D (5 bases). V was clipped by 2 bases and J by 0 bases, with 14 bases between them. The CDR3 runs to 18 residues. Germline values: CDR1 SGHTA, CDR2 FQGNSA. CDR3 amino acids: CASSLMGMGSSGANVLTF. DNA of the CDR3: TGTGCCAGCAGCTTAATGGGGATGGGGAGCTCTGGGGCCAACGTCCTGACTTTC.

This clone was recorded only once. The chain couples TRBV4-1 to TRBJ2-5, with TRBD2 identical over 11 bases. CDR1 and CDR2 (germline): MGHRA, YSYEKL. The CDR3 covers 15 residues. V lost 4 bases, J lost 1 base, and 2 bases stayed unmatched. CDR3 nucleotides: TGCGCCAGCAGCCTAGCGGGGGGGGTCCAAGAGACCCAGTACTTC. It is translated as CASSLAGGVQETQYF.

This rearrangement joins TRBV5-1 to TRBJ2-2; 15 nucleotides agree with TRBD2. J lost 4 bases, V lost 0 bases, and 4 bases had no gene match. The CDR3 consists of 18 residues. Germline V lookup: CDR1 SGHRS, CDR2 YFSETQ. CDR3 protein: CASSLVGLAGGPTGELFF. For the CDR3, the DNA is TGCGCCAGCAGCTTGGTCGGACTAGCGGGGGGGCCCACCGGGGAGCTGTTTTTT.

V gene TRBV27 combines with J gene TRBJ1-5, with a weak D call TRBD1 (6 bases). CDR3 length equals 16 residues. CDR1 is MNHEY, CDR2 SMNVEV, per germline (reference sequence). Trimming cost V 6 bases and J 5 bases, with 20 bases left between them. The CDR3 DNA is TGTGCCAGCAGAAGGGGGGGGATGGGGGAAGATCAGCCCCAGCATTTT. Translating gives CASRRGGMGEDQPQHF.

The CDR3 loop reads CSALWDSPYEQYF. The CDR3 bases are TGCAGCGCCCTCTGGGACAGTCCCTACGAGCAGTACTTC. V is TRBV29-1 and J is TRBJ2-7, with 7 bases matching TRBD1. The germline gives CDR1 SQVTM, CDR2 ANQGSEA. The CDR3 runs 13 residues. The V segment lost 7 bases and the J segment 2 bases; nucleotides outside the gene matches: 8.

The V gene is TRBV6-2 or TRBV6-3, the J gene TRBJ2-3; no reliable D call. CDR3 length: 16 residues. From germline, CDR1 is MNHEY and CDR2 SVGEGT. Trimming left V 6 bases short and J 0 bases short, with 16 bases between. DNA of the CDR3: TGTGCCAGCAGCCAGCAGGTCATGCCTAGCACAGATACGCAGTATTTT. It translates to CASSQQVMPSTDTQYF.

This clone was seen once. The CDR3 region has the DNA TGTGCCAGCAGGACCCATAGCGGGGGGCCCCAAGAGACCCAGTACTTC. Residues: CASRTHSGGPQETQYF. The rearrangement links TRBV2 to TRBJ2-5; TRBD2 aligns across 10 bases. This CDR3 comprises 16 residues. CDR1 SNHLY and CDR2 FYNNEI come from the germline V gene. V shed 6 bases and J 1 base; nucleotides not matched to a gene: 8.

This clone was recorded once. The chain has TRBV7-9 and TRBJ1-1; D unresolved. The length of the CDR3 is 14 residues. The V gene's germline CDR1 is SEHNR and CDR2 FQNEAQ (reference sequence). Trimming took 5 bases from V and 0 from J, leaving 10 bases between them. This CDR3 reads CASSEQSMNTEAFF. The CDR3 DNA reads TGTGCCAGCAGCGAACAGAGCATGAACACTGAAGCTTTCTTT.

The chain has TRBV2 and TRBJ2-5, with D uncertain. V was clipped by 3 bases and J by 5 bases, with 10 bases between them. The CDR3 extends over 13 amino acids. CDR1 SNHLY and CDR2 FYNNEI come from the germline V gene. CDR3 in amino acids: CASSDSTLETQYF. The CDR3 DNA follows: TGTGCCAGCAGTGATTCTACTCTGGAGACCCAGTACTTC.

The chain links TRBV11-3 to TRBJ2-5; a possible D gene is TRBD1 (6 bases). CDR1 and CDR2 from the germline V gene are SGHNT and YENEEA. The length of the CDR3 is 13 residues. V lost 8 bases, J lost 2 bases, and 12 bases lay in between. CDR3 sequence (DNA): TGTGCCAGCGCCACAGGGTTTCAAGAGACCCAGTACTTC. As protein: CASATGFQETQYF.

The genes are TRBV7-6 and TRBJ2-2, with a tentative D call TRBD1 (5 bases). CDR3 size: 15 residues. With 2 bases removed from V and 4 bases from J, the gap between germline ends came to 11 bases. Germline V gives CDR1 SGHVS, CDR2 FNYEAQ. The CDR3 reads CASSLRGQGTGELFF. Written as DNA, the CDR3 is TGTGCCAGCAGCTTACGCGGCCAGGGCACCGGGGAGCTGTTTTTT.

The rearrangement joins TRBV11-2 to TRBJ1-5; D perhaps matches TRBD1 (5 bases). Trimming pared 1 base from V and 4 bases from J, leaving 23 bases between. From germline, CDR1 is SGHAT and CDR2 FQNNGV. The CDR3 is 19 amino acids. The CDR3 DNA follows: TGTGCCAGCAGCTTAGTACCCCCAAACAGGTTGAGGTTTAATCAGCCCCAGCATTTT. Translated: CASSLVPPNRLRFNQPQHF. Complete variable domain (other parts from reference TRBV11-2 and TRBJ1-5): EAGVAQSPRYKIIEKRQSVAFWCNPISGHATLYWYQQILGQGPKLLIQFQNNGVVDDSQLPKDRFSAERLKGVDSTLKIQPAKLEDSAVYLCASSLVPPNRLRFNQPQHFGDGTRLSIL.